What follows describes a single TCR beta chain. The antigen it binds to is not known. The record has no base qualities; no much larger clone is one base away. V lost 7 bases and J lost 3 bases, and the count of bases not matched to a germline gene is 11. From the cysteine up to the phenylalanine, the CDR3 has a length of 15 residues. Only the CDR3 DNA stays, 45 bases, in frame from base 1. As encoded in the germline V gene (reference sequence), CDR1 is SEHNR while CDR2 is FQNEAQ. To sequence the TCRbeta CDR3 region, genomic DNA was isolated from the sorted cells. The immunoSEQ Assay was used to sequence the TCRbeta CDR3 regions. TCRdb stores this immuneACCESS table with in-frame sequences only. Part of the clones is absent; in the studies checked, under half of the shortfall reflects unresolved V genes, and no reason is known for the rest. This sample gives approximately 70,000 clones in total; around 90% of them show up just once. The ten largest account for 0.44% of the sample.

This record comes from a study of OX40 agonist ivuxolimab in advanced cancers. Study-wide context: Ivuxolimab was a fully human IgG2 agonistic monoclonal antibody targeting the costimulatory receptor OX40 (CD134). Intravenous ivuxolimab was administered to patients every 2 weeks at six dose levels: 0.01, 0.1, 0.3, 1.5, 3 and 10 mg/kg. Of the approximately 54 dose-escalation patients, hepatocellular carcinoma was present in approximately 20, melanoma in roughly 15, renal cell carcinoma in 9 and head and neck cancer in 9. A male proportion of 82.7% and a mean age of about 60 years, ranging from 23 to 79, were recorded for the dose-escalation cohort. Patients were allowed to have had prior anti-PD-1, anti-PD-L1 or anti-CTLA-4 therapy, and roughly two fifths of the dose-escalation patients had been treated with checkpoint inhibitors. Partial responses occurred in three dose-escalation patients, of whom one had hepatocellular carcinoma and two had cutaneous melanoma. The purpose of peripheral TCRbeta sequencing was to test whether ivuxolimab changed TCR sequence diversity and led to clonal T-cell expansion. The paper covers the monotherapy dose-escalation part of the phase I ivuxolimab trial, which included N ≈ 57 patients. General study outcomes and caveats: Partial responders in the 0.1-3.0 mg/kg groups had among the lowest normalized peripheral clonal expansion, especially among CD8+ T cells. At doses of 0.1 to 3.0 mg/kg, clonal expansion of both CD4+ and CD8+ T cells in blood was seen between baseline and week 6. On average, CD8+ T cells showed more expanded clones than CD4+ T cells after ivuxolimab. The antigen specificity of the clonally expanded peripheral T cells was not determined. Low levels of normalized T-cell clonal expansion were also seen in some nonresponding patients.

The trial excluded patients who had a history of autoimmune disease or were on systemic immunosuppression. In every dose cohort, peripheral blood was drawn for TCR sequencing at baseline, cycle 4 day 1, and cycle 7 day 1. The samples were taken from a phase I, first-in-human, multicenter, open-label dose-escalation trial of ivuxolimab. The trial enrolled adults with locally advanced or metastatic head and neck squamous cell, hepatocellular, melanoma or renal cell carcinoma. CD4+ and CD8+ T cells were sorted separately from peripheral blood before TCR sequencing. The input for sequencing was CD4+ or CD8+ T cells sorted from blood, taken in a trial of the OX40 agonist ivuxolimab. Recombination joined TRBV7-9 with TRBJ2-7; the central 8 bases match TRBD1. This clonotype originated in an adult with an advanced solid tumor such as melanoma, head and neck, liver or kidney cancer. CDR3 sequence: CASTTSRGHIYEQYF. The nucleotide sequence reads as follows: TGTGCCAGCACCACCAGCAGGGGGCATATCTACGAGCAGTACTTC.